The sequence of this TCR beta chain was determined in a study of Graves' ophthalmopathy and Graves' hyperthyroidism. Amplification targeted the TCR beta CDR3 regions, with RNA transcripts as the source material. After a first-round RT-PCR with HTBI primers, a second-round multiplex PCR was run. One entry per CDR3 protein results from TCRdb running MiXCR on the multiplex PCR reads. The top ten hold roughly an eighth of the sample, which has 300,000 to 400,000 distinct CDR3 sequences, 15% to 20% seen once. Trimming stripped 0 bases from V and 4 bases from J, with 10 bases between. Germline lookup yields CDR1 SGDLS and CDR2 YYNGEE. The CDR3 covers 15 residues.

Input material: peripheral blood. The rearrangement links TRBV9 to TRBJ2-2, with D tentatively TRBD1 (6 bases). The sequence was obtained from an adult man with Graves' ophthalmopathy. The CDR3 here is CASSVVTGTTGELFF. The CDR3 nucleotides read TGTGCCAGCAGCGTAGTCACAGGGACCACCGGGGAGCTGTTTTTT.